This T cell receptor (beta chain) derives from a study of CD8 T cells in Susac syndrome. Sequencing of TCR beta covered CD8+ and CD4+ T cells obtained from blood. The multiple sclerosis controls were treatment-naive patients affected by stable or active relapsing-remitting disease. The TEMRA cells underwent FACS enrichment, while the CD8+ and CD4+ T cells underwent negative isolation. With random hexamers, reverse transcription was performed on about 0.45 to 1 ug of RNA. MiXCR, applied by TCRdb to the immunoSEQ multiplex PCR reads, yields one record per CDR3 protein. The sample lists tens of thousands of distinct CDR3 sequences; around 90% were seen once. Trimming took 6 bases from V and 0 from J; bases not matched to a gene: 5. From germline, CDR1 is MNHEY and CDR2 SVGAGI. This CDR3 region has 15 residues.

The sequenced sample was CD8+ T cells from PBMCs. The TCR was taken from a human donor with multiple sclerosis. The chain carries TRBV6-5 and TRBJ1-5; 7 bases agree with TRBD1. This chain's CDR3 is CASRPTGDSNQPQHF. The CDR3 region has the DNA TGTGCCAGCAGGCCTACAGGGGATAGCAATCAGCCCCAGCATTTT.